The rows below give T cell receptor beta chains drawn from one sample of a study of blood T cell repertoires in COVID-19. Using immunoSEQ multiplex PCR, the repertoire was profiled, and TCRdb retains in-frame clones only, with some absent. The sample lists approximately 96,000 clones; around 90% were seen once. The sample comprised peripheral blood. The receptors derive from a human donor with COVID-19, enrolled during active disease. The donor label of this sample is uncertain. Each CDR3 is given with its conserved first and last residue. Fields, in order: J gene, D gene, V gene, clone size, CDR3 DNA, CDR3 protein. A D gene is named only where the DNA matches it firmly. Clone size is shown for a subset of rows, as once, few, many or a class of expanded clone.

>TRBJ2-7|.|TRBV6-5|.
TGTGCCAGCAGTTACGGGCAGGGTGGGGTCTACGAGCAGTACTTC
CASSYGQGGVYEQYF
>TRBJ1-3|.|TRBV9|.
TGTGCCAGCAGCCCGAGCCTCTCTGGAAACACCATATATTTT
CASSPSLSGNTIYF
>TRBJ2-1|.|TRBV15|.
TGTGCCACCAGCGAAGGCCCCGGACAGCACCCTAGGGATGAGCAGTTCTTC
CATSEGPGQHPRDEQFF
>TRBJ2-1|TRBD2|TRBV6-5|.
TGTGCCAGCAGTTACTCTGGCGGGAGGAAGTTCTTC
CASSYSGGRKFF
>TRBJ2-1|.|TRBV27|once
TGTGCCAGCAGTTTTGACGGAGACAATGAGCAGTTCTTC
CASSFDGDNEQFF
>TRBJ1-1|.|TRBV2|.
TGTGCCAGCAGTGAACGGGGGTTTATCACTGAAGCTTTCTTT
CASSERGFITEAFF
>TRBJ1-2|.|TRBV5-5|.
TGTGCCAGCAGCTTGGCGGGGTATGGCTACACCTTC
CASSLAGYGYTF
>TRBJ2-3|TRBD1|TRBV7-2|.
TGTGCCAGCAGCCCCTCGGACAGGGTCTATACGCAGTATTTT
CASSPSDRVYTQYF
>TRBJ1-2|.|TRBV6-5|.
TGTGCCAGCAGTTTTCGACAGTTAGCTAACTATGGCTACACCTTC
CASSFRQLANYGYTF
>TRBJ1-2|TRBD1|TRBV29-1|few
TGCAGCGCGGGACAGGGAGCGTTCGGCTACACCTTC
CSAGQGAFGYTF
>TRBJ1-5|TRBD1|TRBV4-1|.
TGCGCCAGCAGCCAACAGGGGGCGGGTCAGCCCCAGCATTTT
CASSQQGAGQPQHF
>TRBJ2-2|.|TRBV9|.
TGTGCCAGCAGCGTATCCGGTTCTGGCGGGGAGCTGTTTTTT
CASSVSGSGGELFF
>TRBJ1-5|TRBD1|TRBV27|few
TGTGCCAGCAGCTCAAACGCACAGGGGTTTTACGTTCAGCCCCAGCATTTT
CASSSNAQGFYVQPQHF
>TRBJ1-6|TRBD1|TRBV19|.
TGTGCCAGTAGTCCCTACAGGGGTCGGGGTGGTAATTCACCCCTCCACTTT
CASSPYRGRGGNSPLHF
>TRBJ2-6|.|TRBV30|once
TGTGCCTGGAGCGGGGGTTCTGGGGCCAACGTCCTGACTTTC
CAWSGGSGANVLTF
>TRBJ1-1|TRBD1|TRBV2|.
TGTGCCAGCAAAAGAGGGGGCAACACTGAAGCTTTCTTT
CASKRGGNTEAFF
>TRBJ2-2|.|TRBV9|.
TGTGCCAGCAGCGTAGACCCCGGACAAGACACCGGGGAGCTGTTTTTT
CASSVDPGQDTGELFF
>TRBJ1-5|TRBD1|TRBV3-1/TRBV3-2|.
TGTGCCAGCAGCAAGGGACAGACCAATCAGCCCCAGCATTTT
CASSKGQTNQPQHF
>TRBJ2-7|TRBD1|TRBV5-1|.
TGCGCCAGCAGCTTGGTGGGACAGGGCTACGAGCAGTACTTC
CASSLVGQGYEQYF
>TRBJ1-1|.|TRBV4-1|.
TGCGCCAGCAGCCAAAGAGTGAGGGATCCTGAAGCTTTCTTT
CASSQRVRDPEAFF
>TRBJ1-1|.|TRBV5-1|.
TGCGCCAGCAGCTTGGGTATCTTGAACACTGAAGCTTTCTTT
CASSLGILNTEAFF
>TRBJ2-5|.|TRBV2|.
TGTGCCAGCAGAGGCCTAGCGAGAGAGACCCAGTACTTC
CASRGLARETQYF
>TRBJ2-3|TRBD2|TRBV5-1|once
TGCGCCAGCAGCTTGGCGTCCGGGGGGTTAAGCACAGATACGCAGTATTTT
CASSLASGGLSTDTQYF
>TRBJ2-7|.|TRBV18|.
TGTGCCAGCTCACCAGAAGGGAGCTCCTACGAGCAGTACTTC
CASSPEGSSYEQYF
>TRBJ2-1|.|TRBV12-3/TRBV12-4|.
TGTGCCAGCAGTTTAGGGCACAATGAGCAGTTCTTC
CASSLGHNEQFF
>TRBJ1-2|.|TRBV2|.
TGTGCCAGTCTACTATTAAGGACCGGGGAGGGTGGCTACACCTTC
CASLLLRTGEGGYTF
>TRBJ2-1|TRBD1|TRBV10-1|.
TGCGCCAGCAGCCCCTCGGGACAGAATGAGCAGTTCTTC
CASSPSGQNEQFF
>TRBJ1-6|TRBD1|TRBV6-5|few
TGTGCCAGCATTACAGGGGGCCGGGATTCACCCCTCCACTTT
CASITGGRDSPLHF
>TRBJ2-3|TRBD2|TRBV11-2|.
TGTGCCAGCAGCTTAGGACTAGCGGCGGGTTATACGCAGTATTTT
CASSLGLAAGYTQYF
>TRBJ1-1|.|TRBV7-2|.
TGTGCCAGCAGCTTAAAGGCAGGGGAGAACACTGAAGCTTTCTTT
CASSLKAGENTEAFF
>TRBJ1-2|TRBD1|TRBV2|.
TGTGCCAGCAGCCCCGGGACAGCGTTTTATGGCTACACCTTC
CASSPGTAFYGYTF
>TRBJ1-2|.|TRBV5-1|few
TGCGCCAGCAGCTTCCAGGGGATTAACTATGGCTACACCTTC
CASSFQGINYGYTF
>TRBJ1-1|.|TRBV7-3|.
TGTGCCAGCAGCCTCGTCGGGGGGAACACTGAAGCTTTCTTT
CASSLVGGNTEAFF
>TRBJ1-1|.|TRBV11-2|.
TGTGCCAGCAGTAAGCTTTTCCCTCTTAAGAGCTCTGAAGCTTTCTTT
CASSKLFPLKSSEAFF
>TRBJ1-1|TRBD1|TRBV13|.
TGTGCCAGCAGCTTCCATGTGGGACAGTACACTGAAGCTTTCTTT
CASSFHVGQYTEAFF
>TRBJ2-3|TRBD1|TRBV25-1|.
TGTGCCAGCAGTGAAGCCGGGACAGGGAAAGATACGCAGTATTTT
CASSEAGTGKDTQYF
>TRBJ2-7|TRBD2|TRBV3-1/TRBV3-2|.
TGTGCCAGCAGCCAAGCTCTAGCGGGGAAACCTCCCTACGAGCAGTACTTC
CASSQALAGKPPYEQYF
>TRBJ1-5|.|TRBV4-2|.
TGTGCCAGCAGCCAAGATCGTAACGGTTATAGCAATCAGCCCCAGCATTTT
CASSQDRNGYSNQPQHF
>TRBJ2-1|.|TRBV1|.
.
CTSSQPVASGNEQFF
>TRBJ2-7|.|TRBV4-1|.
TGCGCCAGCAGCCAGCCGGGGGCCTACGAGCAGTACTTC
CASSQPGAYEQYF
>TRBJ1-5|.|TRBV5-6|.
TGTGCCAGCAGCTTGATGACAGTCGGTAGCAATCAGCCCCAGCATTTT
CASSLMTVGSNQPQHF
>TRBJ2-5|.|TRBV7-2|.
TGTGCCAGCAGCCCACCGAGAGAGCCCCGTGAGACCCAGTACTTC
CASSPPREPRETQYF
>TRBJ2-1|.|TRBV7-3|.
TGTGCCAGCAGCTTAATTGGGCCCGAGACAGAGCAGTTCTTC
CASSLIGPETEQFF
>TRBJ1-5|.|TRBV6-2/TRBV6-3|.
TGTGCCAGCACCCCGGGGGGGCGAAAGGAGCCCCAGCATTTT
CASTPGGRKEPQHF
>TRBJ2-1|.|TRBV9|.
TGTGCCAGCAGCGTAGAAAGATGGCCATACAATGAGCAGTTCTTC
CASSVERWPYNEQFF
>TRBJ1-1|.|TRBV19|.
TGTGCCAGTAGTAGGGGAGGGCTGAACACTGAAGCTTTCTTT
CASSRGGLNTEAFF
>TRBJ1-1|.|TRBV6-5|.
TGTGCCAGCTGGCCTTCAGGGAACACTGAAGCTTTCTTT
CASWPSGNTEAFF
>TRBJ1-1|TRBD1|TRBV11-2|.
TGTGCCAGCAGCAGGGGACAGACGAACACTGAAGCTTTCTTT
CASSRGQTNTEAFF
>TRBJ2-3|TRBD2|TRBV27|.
TGTGCCAGCAGCTCTAGCGGGAATGCTGATACGCAGTATTTT
CASSSSGNADTQYF
>TRBJ2-2|TRBD1|TRBV6-2/TRBV6-3|.
TGTGCCAGCAGCCGGGGACAGTACACCGGGGAGCTGTTTTTT
CASSRGQYTGELFF
>TRBJ2-5|TRBD2|TRBV9|.
TGTGCCAGCAGCTTCGGACTAGCGGGGGCCTACCAAGAGACCCAGTACTTC
CASSFGLAGAYQETQYF
>TRBJ1-1|TRBD1|TRBV19|.
TGTGCCAGTAGAATACAGGGGGACACTGAAGCTTTCTTT
CASRIQGDTEAFF
>TRBJ1-1|.|TRBV13|.
TGTGCCAGCAGCGACCCCACCCGGAGAACTGAAGCTTTCTTT
CASSDPTRRTEAFF
>TRBJ2-2|TRBD2|TRBV5-1|.
TGCGCCAGCAGCTTGGCCGTAGCGGGGAACACCGGGGAGCTGTTTTTT
CASSLAVAGNTGELFF